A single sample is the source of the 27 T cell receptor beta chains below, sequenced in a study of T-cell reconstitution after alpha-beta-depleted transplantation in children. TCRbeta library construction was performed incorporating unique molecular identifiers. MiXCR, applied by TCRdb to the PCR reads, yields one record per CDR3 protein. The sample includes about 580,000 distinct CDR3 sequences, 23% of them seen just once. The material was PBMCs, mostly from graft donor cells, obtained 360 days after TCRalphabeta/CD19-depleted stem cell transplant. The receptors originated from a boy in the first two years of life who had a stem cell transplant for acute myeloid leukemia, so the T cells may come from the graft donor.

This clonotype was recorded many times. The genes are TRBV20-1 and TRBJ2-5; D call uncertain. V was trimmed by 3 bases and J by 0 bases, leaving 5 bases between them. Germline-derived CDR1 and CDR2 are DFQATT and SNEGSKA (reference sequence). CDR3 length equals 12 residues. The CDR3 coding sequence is TGCAGTGCTAGTCCGTACCAAGAGACCCAGTACTTC. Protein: CSASPYQETQYF.

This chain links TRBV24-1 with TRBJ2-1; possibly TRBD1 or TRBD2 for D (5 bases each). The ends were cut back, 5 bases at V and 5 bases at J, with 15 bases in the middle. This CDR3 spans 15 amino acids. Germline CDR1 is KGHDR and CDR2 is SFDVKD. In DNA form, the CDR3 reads TGTGCCACCAGTGGCAGGGACGAAATCCACAATGAGCAGTTCTTC. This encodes CATSGRDEIHNEQFF.

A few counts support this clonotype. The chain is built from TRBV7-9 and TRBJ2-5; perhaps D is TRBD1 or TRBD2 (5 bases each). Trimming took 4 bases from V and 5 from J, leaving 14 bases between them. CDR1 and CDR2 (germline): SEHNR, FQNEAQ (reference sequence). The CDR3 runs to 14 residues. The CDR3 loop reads CASSSLGVGETQYF. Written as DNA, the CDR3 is TGTGCCAGCAGCTCACTGGGGGTAGGCGAGACCCAGTACTTC. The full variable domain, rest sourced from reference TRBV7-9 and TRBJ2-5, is DTGVSQNPRHKITKRGQNVTFRCDPISEHNRLYWYRQTLGQGPEFLTYFQNEAQLEKSRLLSDRFSAERPKGSFSTLEIQRTEQGDSAMYLCASSSLGVGETQYFGPGTRLLVL.

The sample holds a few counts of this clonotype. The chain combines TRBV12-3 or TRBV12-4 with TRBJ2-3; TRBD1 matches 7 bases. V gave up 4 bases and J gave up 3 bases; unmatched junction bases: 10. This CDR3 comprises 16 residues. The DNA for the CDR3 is TGTGCCAGCAGTTCCGGGACAGAAGTGAGGACAGATACGCAGTATTTT. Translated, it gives CASSSGTEVRTDTQYF.

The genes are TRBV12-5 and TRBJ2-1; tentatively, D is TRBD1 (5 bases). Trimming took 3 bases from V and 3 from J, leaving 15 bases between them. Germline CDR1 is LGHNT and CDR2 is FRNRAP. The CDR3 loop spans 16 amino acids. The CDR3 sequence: CASGLASRVDYNEQFF. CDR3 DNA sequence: TGTGCTAGTGGTTTAGCCAGCAGGGTCGACTACAATGAGCAGTTCTTC.

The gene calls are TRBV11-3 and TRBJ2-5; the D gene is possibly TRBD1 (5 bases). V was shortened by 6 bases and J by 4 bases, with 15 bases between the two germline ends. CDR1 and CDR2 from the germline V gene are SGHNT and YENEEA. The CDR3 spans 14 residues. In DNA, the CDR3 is TGTGCCAGCAGTTCGATCGGGCAGGGAGAGACCCAGTACTTC. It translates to CASSSIGQGETQYF.

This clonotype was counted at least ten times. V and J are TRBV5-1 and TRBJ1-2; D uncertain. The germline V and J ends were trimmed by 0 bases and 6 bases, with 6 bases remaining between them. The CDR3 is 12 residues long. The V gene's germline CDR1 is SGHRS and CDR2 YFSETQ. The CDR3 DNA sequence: TGCGCCAGCAGCTTGGCCGGGCATGGCTACACCTTC. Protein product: CASSLAGHGYTF. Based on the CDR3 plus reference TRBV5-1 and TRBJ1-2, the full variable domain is KAGVTQTPRYLIKTRGQQVTLSCSPISGHRSVSWYQQTPGQGLQFLFEYFSETQRNKGNFPGRFSGRQFSNSRSEMNVSTLELGDSALYLCASSLAGHGYTFGSGTRLTVV.

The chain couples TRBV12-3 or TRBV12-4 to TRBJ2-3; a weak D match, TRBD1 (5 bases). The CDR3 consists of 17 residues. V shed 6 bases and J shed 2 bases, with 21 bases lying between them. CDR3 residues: CASSSTGARYFTDTQYF. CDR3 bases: TGTGCCAGCAGCTCAACAGGCGCTCGATACTTCACAGATACGCAGTATTTT.

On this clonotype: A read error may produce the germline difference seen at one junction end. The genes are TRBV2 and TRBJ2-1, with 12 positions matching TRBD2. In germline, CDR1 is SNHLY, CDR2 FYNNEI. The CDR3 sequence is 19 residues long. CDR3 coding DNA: TGTACCAGCTCCCCCGAGGGGACTAGCGGGCCTAGCTCCTACAATGAGCAGTTCTTC. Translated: CTSSPEGTSGPSSYNEQFF. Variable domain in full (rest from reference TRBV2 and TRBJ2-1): EPEVTQTPSHQVTQMGQEVILRCVPISNHLYFYWYRQILGQKVEFLVSFYNNEISEKSEIFDDQFSVERPDGSNFTLKIRSTKLEDSAMYFCTSSPEGTSGPSSYNEQFFGPGTRLTVL.

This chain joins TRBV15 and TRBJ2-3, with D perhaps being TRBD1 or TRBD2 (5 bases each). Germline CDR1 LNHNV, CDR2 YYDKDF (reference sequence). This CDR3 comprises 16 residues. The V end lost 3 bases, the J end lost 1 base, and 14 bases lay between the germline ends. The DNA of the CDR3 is TGTGCCACCAGCAGCTGGTTCGGGGCTGGCACAGATACGCAGTATTTT. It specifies CATSSWFGAGTDTQYF.

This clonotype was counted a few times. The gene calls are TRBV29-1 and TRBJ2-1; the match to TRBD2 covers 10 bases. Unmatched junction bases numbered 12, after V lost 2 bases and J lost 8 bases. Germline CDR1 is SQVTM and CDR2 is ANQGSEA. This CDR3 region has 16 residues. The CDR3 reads CSVERESGGAWDEQFF. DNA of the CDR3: TGCAGCGTTGAAAGGGAAAGCGGGGGGGCCTGGGATGAGCAGTTCTTC.

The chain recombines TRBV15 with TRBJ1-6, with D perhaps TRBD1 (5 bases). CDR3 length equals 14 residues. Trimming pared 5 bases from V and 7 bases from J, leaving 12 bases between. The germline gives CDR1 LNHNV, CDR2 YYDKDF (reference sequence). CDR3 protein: CATSPWGRNSPLHF. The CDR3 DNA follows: TGTGCCACCAGCCCGTGGGGCCGGAATTCACCCCTCCACTTT.

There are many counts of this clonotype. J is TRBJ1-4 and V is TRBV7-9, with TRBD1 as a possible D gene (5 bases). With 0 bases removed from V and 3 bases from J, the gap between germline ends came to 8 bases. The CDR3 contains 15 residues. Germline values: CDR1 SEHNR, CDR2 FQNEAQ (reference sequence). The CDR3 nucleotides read TGTGCCAGCAGCTTAGCGGGGCAGGCTAATGAAAAACTGTTTTTT. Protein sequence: CASSLAGQANEKLFF.

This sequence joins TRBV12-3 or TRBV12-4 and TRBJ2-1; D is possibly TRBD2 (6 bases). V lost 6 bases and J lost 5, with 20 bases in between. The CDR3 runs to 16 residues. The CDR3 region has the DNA TGTGCCAGCAGCTTACCCCGCGGGACGCCTGACAATGAGCAGTTCTTC. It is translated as CASSLPRGTPDNEQFF.

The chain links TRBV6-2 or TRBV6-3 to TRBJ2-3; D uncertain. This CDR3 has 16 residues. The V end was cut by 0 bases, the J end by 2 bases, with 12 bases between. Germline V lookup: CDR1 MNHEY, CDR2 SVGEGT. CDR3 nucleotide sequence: TGTGCCAGCAGTTACTCGAAAATCCTAACCACAGATACGCAGTATTTT. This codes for CASSYSKILTTDTQYF.

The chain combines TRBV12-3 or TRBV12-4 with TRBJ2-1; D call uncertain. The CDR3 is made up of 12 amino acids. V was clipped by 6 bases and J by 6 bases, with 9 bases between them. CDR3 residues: CASSSDLNEQFF. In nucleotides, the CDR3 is TGTGCCAGCAGCTCCGACCTCAATGAGCAGTTCTTC.

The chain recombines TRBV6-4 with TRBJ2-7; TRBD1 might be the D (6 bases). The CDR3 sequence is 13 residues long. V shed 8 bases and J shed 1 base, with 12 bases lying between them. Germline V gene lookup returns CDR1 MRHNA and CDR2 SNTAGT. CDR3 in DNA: TGTGCCAGCTGTCAGGGGCGGTCCTACGAGCAGTACTTC. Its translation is CASCQGRSYEQYF.

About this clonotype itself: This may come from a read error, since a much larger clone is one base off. The CDR3 coding sequence is TGTGCCGGCAGTTTTGGGGACAGTCGCTACACCTTC. Protein: CAGSFGDSRYTF. This sequence joins TRBV28 and TRBJ1-2, with TRBD1 identical over 7 bases. Germline V lookup: CDR1 MDHEN, CDR2 SYDVKM. The CDR3 contains 12 residues.

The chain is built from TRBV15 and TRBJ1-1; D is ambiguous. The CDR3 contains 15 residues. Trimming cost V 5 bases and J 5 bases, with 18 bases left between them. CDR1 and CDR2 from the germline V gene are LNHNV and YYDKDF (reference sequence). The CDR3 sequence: CATSPLGSFGTEAFF. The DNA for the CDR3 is TGTGCCACCAGCCCGTTGGGGTCCTTCGGGACTGAAGCTTTCTTT.

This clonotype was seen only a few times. The CDR3 DNA sequence: TGCAGTGCTAGAGATTCAGGGCTCCCCTCCTACGAGCAGTACGTC. Translation: CSARDSGLPSYEQYV. V is TRBV20-1 and J is TRBJ2-7, with a possible D match to TRBD1 (5 bases). CDR3 size: 15 residues. Trimming removed 0 bases from V and 0 bases from J, with 12 bases in between. Germline V gene data show CDR1 as DFQATT and CDR2 as SNEGSKA (reference sequence).

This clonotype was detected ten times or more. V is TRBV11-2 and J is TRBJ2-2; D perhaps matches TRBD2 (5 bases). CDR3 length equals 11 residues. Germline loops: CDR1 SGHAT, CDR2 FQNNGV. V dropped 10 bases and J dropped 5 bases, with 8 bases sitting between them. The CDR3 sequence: CATGVTGELFF. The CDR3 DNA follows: TGTGCCACCGGGGTTACCGGGGAGCTGTTTTTT.

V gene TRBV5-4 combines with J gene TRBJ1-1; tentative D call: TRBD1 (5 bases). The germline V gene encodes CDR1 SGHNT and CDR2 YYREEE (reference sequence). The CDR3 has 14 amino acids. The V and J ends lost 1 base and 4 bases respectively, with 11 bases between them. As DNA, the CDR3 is TGTGCCAGCAGCTTGCAGGGCAGGGTCACTGAAGCTTTCTTT. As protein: CASSLQGRVTEAFF.

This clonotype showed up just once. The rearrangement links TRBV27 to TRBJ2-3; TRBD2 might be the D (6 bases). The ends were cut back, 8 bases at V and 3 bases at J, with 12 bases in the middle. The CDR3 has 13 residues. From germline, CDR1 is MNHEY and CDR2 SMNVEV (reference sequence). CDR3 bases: TGTGCCAGCCGCAAGGGAGGTACAGATACGCAGTATTTT. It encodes CASRKGGTDTQYF.

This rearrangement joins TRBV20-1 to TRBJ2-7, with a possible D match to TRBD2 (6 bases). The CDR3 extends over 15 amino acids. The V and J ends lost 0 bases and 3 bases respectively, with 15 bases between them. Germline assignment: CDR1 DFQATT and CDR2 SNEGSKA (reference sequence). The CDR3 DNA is TGCAGTGCTAGAGACAAGTCCACAGCGGGCTACGAGCAGTACTTC. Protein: CSARDKSTAGYEQYF.

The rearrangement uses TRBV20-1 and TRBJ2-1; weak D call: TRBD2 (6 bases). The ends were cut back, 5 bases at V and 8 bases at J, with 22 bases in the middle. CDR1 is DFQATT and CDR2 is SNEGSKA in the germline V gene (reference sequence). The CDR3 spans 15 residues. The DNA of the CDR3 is TGCAGTGCTGAGACCATCGGGACTTTCAGCCATGAGCAGTTCTTC. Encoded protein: CSAETIGTFSHEQFF.

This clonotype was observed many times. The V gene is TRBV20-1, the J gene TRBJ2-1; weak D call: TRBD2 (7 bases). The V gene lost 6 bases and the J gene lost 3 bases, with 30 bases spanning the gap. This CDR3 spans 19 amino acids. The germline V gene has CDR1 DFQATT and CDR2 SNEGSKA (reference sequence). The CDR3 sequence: CSALSGRGGVRGIYNEQFF. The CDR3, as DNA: TGCAGTGCCCTCTCAGGCAGGGGAGGGGTCCGAGGAATCTACAATGAGCAGTTCTTC.

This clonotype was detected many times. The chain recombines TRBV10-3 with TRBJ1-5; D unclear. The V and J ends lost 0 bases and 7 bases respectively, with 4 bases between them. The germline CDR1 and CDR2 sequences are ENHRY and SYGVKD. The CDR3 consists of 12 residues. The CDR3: CAISESGQPQHF. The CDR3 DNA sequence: TGTGCCATCAGTGAGTCGGGGCAGCCCCAGCATTTT.